This T cell receptor beta chain was retrieved from a study of T cells in Graves' hyperthyroidism and ophthalmopathy. Findings of the study overall: Ophthalmopathy and stable hyperthyroidism were told apart by a 13 V-J model.

It was RNA transcripts that yielded the amplified TCR beta CDR3 regions. First-round RT-PCR with HTBI primers amplified the TCR CDR3 region. TCRdb called the multiplex PCR reads again in MiXCR, with one record for every CDR3 protein. The table includes under 400,000 distinct CDR3 sequences, roughly 18% detected once. As regards this clonotype: Antigen unknown.

The sequence derives from a woman aged 35 to 49 with Graves' ophthalmopathy. Sample: blood.

CDR3 residues: CASSYSHAPGDRGRDEQYF. The CDR3 nucleotides are TGTGCCAGCAGTTACTCGCACGCCCCAGGGGACAGGGGCAGGGACGAGCAGTACTTC. The rearrangement links TRBV6-2 or TRBV6-3 to TRBJ2-7; 10 bases align to TRBD1. The CDR3 sequence is 19 residues long. Per germline, CDR1 MNHEY and CDR2 SVGEGT. Trimming removed 0 bases from V and 5 bases from J; junction bases left unmatched: 16.